This T cell receptor beta chain derives from a study of identical twins. V shed 0 bases and J 6 bases; nucleotides not matched to a gene: 7. This CDR3 has 15 residues. Germline values: CDR1 MNHEY, CDR2 SMNVEV (reference sequence). TCRdb re-called the 5' RACE reads with MiXCR, one entry per CDR3 protein. The sample gives 640,000 or so distinct CDR3 sequences, approximately 6% of which show up once; 1.5% to 2% is in the top ten. This clonotype was counted ten times or more. Its antigen is undetermined. General observations from the study: Models came in too low on out-of-frame TCR alpha sharing in monozygotic twins.

The TCR sequence derives from a man aged 18 to 30 in good health. The rearrangement joins TRBV27 to TRBJ2-7; TRBD2 matches at 8 bases. Material: naive T cells sorted from blood. This CDR3 is CASSLSSGSGVEQYF. DNA of the CDR3: TGTGCCAGCAGTTTATCGAGCGGGAGTGGGGTCGAGCAGTACTTC.